Presented here are 22 T cell receptor beta chains from one specimen sequenced in a study of spatial heterogeneity in lung cancer. TCRdb reprocessed the 5' RACE reads via MiXCR and lists one record per CDR3 protein. The table lists some 41,000 distinct CDR3 sequences, approximately 10% of them singletons. Specified time point: blood at routine non-recurrence follow-up after resection. The sample in question was PBMCs, obtained at follow-up. All receptors derive from a female donor with early-stage non-small cell lung cancer.

This clonotype was detected ten times or more. V is TRBV29-1 and J is TRBJ1-2, with no clear D. The CDR3 is 12 residues long. Germline V gene lookup returns CDR1 SQVTM and CDR2 ANQGSEA. Deletions cut 4 bases from V and 8 bases from J, with 14 bases between. CDR3 sequence: CSVVWSLGGYTF. CDR3 sequence (DNA): TGCAGCGTTGTTTGGTCCCTTGGGGGCTACACCTTC. Looking up the rest from reference TRBV29-1 and TRBJ1-2 gives the full variable domain: SAVISQKPSRDICQRGTSLTIQCQVDSQVTMMFWYRQQPGQSLTLIATANQGSEATYESGFVIDKFPISRPNLTFSTLTVSNMSPEDSSIYLCSVVWSLGGYTFGSGTRLTVV.

The chain joins TRBV6-2 or TRBV6-3 to TRBJ1-1; weak D call: TRBD1 (6 bases). V was clipped by 7 bases and J by 0 bases, with 15 bases between them. This CDR3 has 15 amino acids. Germline CDR1 is MNHEY and CDR2 is SVGEGT. CDR3 loop: CASNNDRLLNTEAFF. In DNA, the CDR3 is TGTGCCAGCAATAATGACAGGCTTTTGAACACTGAAGCTTTCTTT.

V usage is TRBV20-1 and J usage is TRBJ2-1, with TRBD2 matching over 10 bases. There are 15 residues in the CDR3. The V gene end was trimmed by 3 bases and the J gene end by 9 bases; junction bases not matched to a gene: 11. Per germline, CDR1 DFQATT and CDR2 SNEGSKA (reference sequence). CDR3 bases: TGCAGTGCTAGTTATCAGCGGGGGGGCCGTCGTGAGCAGTTCTTC. Translation gives CSASYQRGGRREQFF.

This clonotype was detected only a few times. This rearrangement joins TRBV5-1 to TRBJ2-5; D is undetermined. The V gene's germline CDR1 is SGHRS and CDR2 YFSETQ. The CDR3 contains 13 residues. The V end was cut by 0 bases, the J end by 1 base, with 4 bases between. The CDR3 sequence: CASSLALQETQYF. The CDR3 DNA reads TGCGCCAGCAGCTTGGCCCTCCAAGAGACCCAGTACTTC.

This rearrangement joins TRBV11-2 to TRBJ2-3, with D maybe TRBD2 (7 bases). Deletions cut 5 bases from V and 3 bases from J, with 12 bases between. CDR3 length equals 14 residues. Germline V CDR1 and CDR2: SGHAT, FQNNGV. The CDR3 DNA sequence: TGTGCCAGCAGCCGGGGGGCGATAACAGATACGCAGTATTTT. It codes for CASSRGAITDTQYF.

Sample share makes this clonotype medium-sized (0.01 to 0.1%). The chain joins TRBV12-3 or TRBV12-4 to TRBJ1-5; 8 bases are a match to TRBD1. This CDR3 is built from 16 residues. With V trimmed by 10 bases and J by 0 bases, 11 bases remained unmatched. CDR3 protein: CAITPPTGVSNQPQHF. CDR3 in DNA: TGTGCCATCACCCCACCGACAGGGGTTAGCAATCAGCCCCAGCATTTT.

This chain connects TRBV9 to TRBJ2-3; D remains ambiguous. Trimming cost V 2 bases and J 5 bases, with 3 bases left between them. Germline V lookup: CDR1 SGDLS, CDR2 YYNGEE. There are 11 residues in the CDR3. The CDR3 region is CASSVRDTQYF. CDR3 DNA: TGTGCCAGCAGCGTCCGAGATACGCAGTATTTT.

In this sample, this clonotype turned up a few times. This chain uses TRBV28 with TRBJ2-3; D not resolved. Trimming cost V 5 bases and J 7 bases, with 10 bases left between them. In germline, CDR1 is MDHEN, CDR2 SYDVKM. The CDR3 sequence is 12 residues long. CDR3 nucleotides: TGTGCCAGCAGTCCCCCGTTAAATACGCAGTATTTT. It encodes CASSPPLNTQYF.

This clonotype was recorded many times. This chain joins TRBV18 and TRBJ2-3, with unresolved D. Trimming pared 3 bases from V and 2 bases from J, leaving 9 bases between. CDR3 length: 14 residues. CDR1 is KGHSH, CDR2 LQKENI, per germline. This chain's CDR3 is CASSPSGLTDTQYF. In DNA, the CDR3 is TGTGCCAGCTCACCCTCGGGCCTCACAGATACGCAGTATTTT.

This clonotype was detected ten times or more. The J gene is TRBJ1-1, the V gene TRBV19; D possibly corresponds to TRBD1 (5 bases). Germline CDR1 is LNHDA and CDR2 is SQIVND (reference sequence). The CDR3 spans 15 residues. Deletions cut 9 bases from V and 1 base from J, with 18 bases between. CDR3 DNA sequence: TGTGCCAGCAGGGAGGGCAGGCTCAGGAACACTGAAGCTTTCTTT. Protein sequence: CASREGRLRNTEAFF.

This clonotype was counted only a few times. The V and J genes are TRBV3-1 and TRBJ1-2, with D unresolved. The germline V and J ends were trimmed by 1 base and 4 bases, with 10 bases remaining between them. This CDR3 contains 14 residues. Germline V gives CDR1 LGHDT, CDR2 YNNKEL (reference sequence). The CDR3 region is CASSQAQLAYGYTF. For the CDR3, the DNA is TGTGCCAGCAGCCAAGCGCAGTTAGCCTATGGCTACACCTTC.

This clonotype was counted once. The chain has TRBV6-6 and TRBJ2-2; 9 bases map to TRBD1. Germline values: CDR1 MNHNY, CDR2 SVGAGI (reference sequence). Trimming took 7 bases from V and 4 from J; bases not matched to a gene: 4. This CDR3 has 14 residues. The CDR3 DNA follows: TGTGCCAGCACCAAGACAGGGGGCACCGGGGAGCTGTTTTTT. This sequence encodes CASTKTGGTGELFF.

The V and J genes are TRBV10-3 and TRBJ2-1; D might be TRBD2 (7 bases). The germline gives CDR1 ENHRY, CDR2 SYGVKD. The CDR3 extends over 14 amino acids. Deletions cut 11 bases from V and 7 bases from J, with 21 bases between. The CDR3 nucleotides are TGTGCCGCCCAGAGGGGGGGGGTTAGGAATGAGCAGTTCTTC. This gives the protein CAAQRGGVRNEQFF.

This clonotype was picked up many times. This chain links TRBV5-1 with TRBJ2-3; D not certain. Germline V gene lookup returns CDR1 SGHRS and CDR2 YFSETQ. There are 17 residues in the CDR3. V gave up 3 bases and J gave up 0 bases, with 17 bases separating them. In nucleotides, the CDR3 is TGCGCCAGCAGCTCGGATTATTTACAATTTAGCACAGATACGCAGTATTTT. Amino acids: CASSSDYLQFSTDTQYF.

The chain has TRBV20-1 and TRBJ2-4, with D possibly called TRBD1 or TRBD2 (5 bases each). The CDR3 is 13 amino acids. From germline, CDR1 is DFQATT and CDR2 SNEGSKA (reference sequence). Trimming took 6 bases from V and 0 from J, leaving 9 bases between them. The CDR3, as DNA: TGCAGTGCGCGAGGGGTAGCCAAAAACATTCAGTACTTC. Translation: CSARGVAKNIQYF.

This clonotype has a count of ten or more. V and J are TRBV28 and TRBJ2-7; TRBD1 or TRBD2 may be the D gene (6 bases each). Per germline, CDR1 MDHEN and CDR2 SYDVKM. The CDR3 covers 16 residues. V lost 6 bases to trimming and J lost 3 bases, with 21 bases between them. CDR3 in amino acids: CASSRGPGGTNYEQYF. As DNA, the CDR3 is TGTGCCAGCAGCAGGGGCCCTGGAGGGACAAACTACGAGCAGTACTTC.

This clonotype was counted at least ten times. The V gene is TRBV19, the J gene TRBJ2-7; the D call may be TRBD1 or TRBD2 (5 bases each). V was pared by 0 bases and J by 7 bases, with 16 bases between. Per germline, CDR1 LNHDA and CDR2 SQIVND (reference sequence). The CDR3 loop spans 15 amino acids. For the CDR3, the DNA is TGTGCCAGTAGTATAGACTGGGACCGATTGAGGGAGCAGTACTTC. Residues: CASSIDWDRLREQYF.

This clonotype was recorded a few times. This chain joins TRBV7-9 and TRBJ2-6; D is undetermined. The V end was cut by 2 bases, the J end by 2 bases, with 10 bases between. Germline V CDR1 and CDR2: SEHNR, FQNEAQ (reference sequence). The CDR3 is 16 residues long. The CDR3 here is CASSLNAVAGANVLTF. The CDR3 region has the DNA TGTGCCAGCAGCTTAAATGCTGTAGCTGGGGCCAACGTCCTGACTTTC.

The table lists this clonotype with many counts. This chain uses TRBV6-5 with TRBJ2-3, with D possibly being TRBD1 (5 bases). V was cut by 0 bases and J by 5 bases, with 12 bases left in between. The CDR3 is 15 amino acids. Germline CDR1 MNHEY, CDR2 SVGAGI. CDR3 DNA: TGTGCCAGCAGTTACTCGGGCCAGGGAATAGATACGCAGTATTTT. This encodes CASSYSGQGIDTQYF.

The rearrangement uses TRBV7-3 and TRBJ2-2, with unresolved D. Germline loops: CDR1 SGHTA, CDR2 FQGTGA. The CDR3 contains 13 residues. The ends were cut back, 5 bases at V and 3 bases at J, with 7 bases in the middle. Here the CDR3 reads CASSGYHTGELFF. The DNA for the CDR3 is TGTGCCAGCAGCGGGTATCACACCGGGGAGCTGTTTTTT.

This rearrangement joins TRBV4-3 to TRBJ1-5, with D possibly TRBD1 on 6 matching bases. The CDR3 is 13 residues long. Germline loops: CDR1 LGHNA, CDR2 YSLEER. Trimming cost V 0 bases and J 11 bases, with 11 bases left between them. The DNA for the CDR3 is TGCGCCAGCAGCCAAGATCCCAGGGGAGCCCAGCATTTT. This codes for CASSQDPRGAQHF.

This clonotype was seen ten or more times. J is TRBJ2-3 and V is TRBV28; the D is unclear. Trimming pared 7 bases from V and 2 bases from J, leaving 22 bases between. Germline lookup yields CDR1 MDHEN and CDR2 SYDVKM. The CDR3 length is 17 residues. The CDR3 DNA reads as TGTGCCAGCAACCGTGCCAGCAGTTTACTCCACACAGATACGCAGTATTTT. Its translation is CASNRASSLLHTDTQYF. The full variable domain, rest sourced from reference TRBV28 and TRBJ2-3, is DVKVTQSSRYLVKRTGEKVFLECVQDMDHENMFWYRQDPGLGLRLIYFSYDVKMKEKGDIPEGYSVSREKKERFSLILESASTNQTSMYLCASNRASSLLHTDTQYFGPGTRLTVL.